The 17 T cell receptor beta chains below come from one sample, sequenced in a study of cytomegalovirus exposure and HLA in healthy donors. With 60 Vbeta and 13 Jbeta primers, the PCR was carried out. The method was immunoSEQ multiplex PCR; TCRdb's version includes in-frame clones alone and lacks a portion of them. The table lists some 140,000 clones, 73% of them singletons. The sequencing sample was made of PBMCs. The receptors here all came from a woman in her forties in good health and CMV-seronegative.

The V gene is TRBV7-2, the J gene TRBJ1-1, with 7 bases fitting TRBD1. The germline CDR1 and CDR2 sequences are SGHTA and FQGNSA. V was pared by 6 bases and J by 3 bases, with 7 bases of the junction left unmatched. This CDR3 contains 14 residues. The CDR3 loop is CASRKQGFDTEAFF. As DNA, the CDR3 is TGTGCCAGCAGGAAACAGGGGTTTGACACTGAAGCTTTCTTT. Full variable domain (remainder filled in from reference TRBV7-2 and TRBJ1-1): GAGVSQSPSNKVTEKGKDVELRCDPISGHTALYWYRQSLGQGLEFLIYFQGNSAPDKSGLPSDRFSAERTGGSVSTLTIQRTQQEDSAVYLCASRKQGFDTEAFFGQGTRLTVV.

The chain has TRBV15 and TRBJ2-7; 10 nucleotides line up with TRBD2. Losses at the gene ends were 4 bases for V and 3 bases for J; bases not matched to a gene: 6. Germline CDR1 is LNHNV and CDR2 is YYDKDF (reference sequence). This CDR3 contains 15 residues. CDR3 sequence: CATSTQRGGHYEQYV. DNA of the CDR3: TGTGCCACCAGCACCCAGCGGGGGGGCCACTACGAGCAGTACGTC.

CDR3 sequence (DNA): TGTGCCAGCAGCTTAGAGATTGGGACAGGGGTCGACGCTGAAGCTTTCTTT. Protein: CASSLEIGTGVDAEAFF. The rearrangement uses TRBV7-6 and TRBJ1-1; 10 bases align to TRBD1. Per the germline V gene, CDR1 is SGHVS and CDR2 is FNYEAQ. The CDR3 runs to 17 residues. Trimming at V came to 1 base and at J to 6 bases, leaving 11 bases not matched to a gene.

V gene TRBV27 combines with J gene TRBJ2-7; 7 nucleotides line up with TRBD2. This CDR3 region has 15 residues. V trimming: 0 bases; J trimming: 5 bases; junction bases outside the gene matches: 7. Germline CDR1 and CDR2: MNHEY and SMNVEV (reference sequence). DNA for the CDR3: TGTGCCAGCAGTTTATCGGCGGGGGTTAGGAACGAGCAGTACTTC. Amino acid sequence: CASSLSAGVRNEQYF.

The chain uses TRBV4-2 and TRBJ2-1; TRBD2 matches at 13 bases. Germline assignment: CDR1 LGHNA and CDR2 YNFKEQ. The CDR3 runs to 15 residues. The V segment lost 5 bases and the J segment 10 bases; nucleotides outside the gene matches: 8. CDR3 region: CASSFGLAGDGEQFF. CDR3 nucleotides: TGTGCCAGCAGCTTTGGACTAGCGGGGGATGGGGAGCAGTTCTTC.

The CDR3 is CASSLVGGGGYTF. As DNA, the CDR3 is TGTGCCAGCAGCTTAGTAGGGGGCGGCGGCTACACCTTC. The rearrangement joins TRBV7-2 to TRBJ1-2; 7 nucleotides align to TRBD1. Germline assignment: CDR1 SGHTA and CDR2 FQGNSA. J gave up 8 bases and V 1 base, and 4 bases lay outside the gene matches. The CDR3 is made up of 13 amino acids.

The CDR3 sequence: CASRSPGTRFSNEQFF. DNA of the CDR3: TGTGCCAGCAGGTCTCCTGGGACTAGATTCTCGAATGAGCAGTTCTTC. This chain connects TRBV7-9 to TRBJ2-1; 8 bases line up with TRBD2. Germline assignment: CDR1 SEHNR and CDR2 FQNEAQ (reference sequence). V lost 6 bases to trimming and J lost 7 bases; unmatched junction nucleotides: 14. The CDR3 loop spans 16 amino acids.

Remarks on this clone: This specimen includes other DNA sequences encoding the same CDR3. CDR3 amino acids: CASSPTSEEGQPQHF. CDR3 bases: TGTGCCAGCAGCCCAACCAGCGAGGAAGGACAGCCCCAGCATTTT. J is TRBJ1-5 and V is TRBV7-9, with unresolved D. The CDR3 is made up of 15 amino acids. Germline-derived CDR1 and CDR2 are SEHNR and FQNEAQ (reference sequence). The ends were cut back, 5 bases at V and 7 bases at J, with 18 bases in the middle.

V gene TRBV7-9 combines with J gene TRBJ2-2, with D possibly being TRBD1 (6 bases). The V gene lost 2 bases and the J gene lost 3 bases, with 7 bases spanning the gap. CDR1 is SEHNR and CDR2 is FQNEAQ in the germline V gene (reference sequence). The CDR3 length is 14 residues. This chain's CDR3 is CASSLQGYTGELFF. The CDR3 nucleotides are TGTGCCAGCAGCTTACAGGGGTACACCGGGGAGCTGTTTTTT.

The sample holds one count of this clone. The CDR3 DNA is TGTGCCAGCAGCTTAGCGTATTGGACAGGGCCCCAACAAGAGACCCAGTACTTC. Translating it yields CASSLAYWTGPQQETQYF. This chain connects TRBV11-1 to TRBJ2-5, with TRBD1 matching 8 bases. With V trimmed by 0 bases and J by 2 bases, 11 bases remained unmatched. CDR3 length: 18 amino acids. Per germline, CDR1 SGHAT and CDR2 FQDESV (reference sequence).

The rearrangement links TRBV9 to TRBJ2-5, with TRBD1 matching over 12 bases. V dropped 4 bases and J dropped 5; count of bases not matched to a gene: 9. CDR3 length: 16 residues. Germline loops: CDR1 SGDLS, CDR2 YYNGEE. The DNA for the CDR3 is TGTGCCAGCAGCACCGCCGGGACAGGGGGCCTGGAGACCCAGTACTTC. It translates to CASSTAGTGGLETQYF.

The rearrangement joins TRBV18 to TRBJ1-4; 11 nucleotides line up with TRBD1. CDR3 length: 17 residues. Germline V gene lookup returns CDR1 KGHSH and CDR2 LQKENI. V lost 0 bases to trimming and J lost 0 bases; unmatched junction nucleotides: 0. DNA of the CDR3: TGTGCCAGCTCACCACCGGGACAGGGGGCAACTAATGAAAAACTGTTTTTT. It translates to CASSPPGQGATNEKLFF.

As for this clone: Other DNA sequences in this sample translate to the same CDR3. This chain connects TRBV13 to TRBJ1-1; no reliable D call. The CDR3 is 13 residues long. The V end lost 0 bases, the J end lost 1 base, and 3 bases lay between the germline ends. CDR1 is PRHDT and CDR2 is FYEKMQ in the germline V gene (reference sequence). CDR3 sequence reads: CASSLGGNTEAFF. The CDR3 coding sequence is TGTGCCAGCAGCTTAGGCGGGAACACTGAAGCTTTCTTT. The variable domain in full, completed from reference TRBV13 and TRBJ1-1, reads AAGVIQSPRHLIKEKRETATLKCYPIPRHDTVYWYQQGPGQDPQFLISFYEKMQSDKGSIPDRFSAQQFSDYHSELNMSSLELGDSALYFCASSLGGNTEAFFGQGTRLTVV.

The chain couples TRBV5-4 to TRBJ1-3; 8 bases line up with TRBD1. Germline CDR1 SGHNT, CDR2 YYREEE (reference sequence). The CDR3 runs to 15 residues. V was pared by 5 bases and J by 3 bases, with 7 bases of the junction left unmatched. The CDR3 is CASSNQGAFGNTIYF. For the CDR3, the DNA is TGTGCCAGCAGTAACCAGGGGGCGTTTGGAAACACCATATATTTT.

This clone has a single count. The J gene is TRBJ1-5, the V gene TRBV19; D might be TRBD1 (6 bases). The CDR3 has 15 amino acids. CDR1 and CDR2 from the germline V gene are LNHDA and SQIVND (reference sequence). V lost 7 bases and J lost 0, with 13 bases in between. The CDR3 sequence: CASIEQGISNQPQHF. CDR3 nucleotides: TGTGCCAGTATTGAGCAGGGGATTAGCAATCAGCCCCAGCATTTT.

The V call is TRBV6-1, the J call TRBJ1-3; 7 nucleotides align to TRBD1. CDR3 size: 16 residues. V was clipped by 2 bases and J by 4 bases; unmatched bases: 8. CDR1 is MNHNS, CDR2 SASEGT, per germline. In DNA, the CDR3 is TGTGCCAGCAGTGAATTAAGTTGGACAGGCGGAAACACCATATATTTT. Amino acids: CASSELSWTGGNTIYF.

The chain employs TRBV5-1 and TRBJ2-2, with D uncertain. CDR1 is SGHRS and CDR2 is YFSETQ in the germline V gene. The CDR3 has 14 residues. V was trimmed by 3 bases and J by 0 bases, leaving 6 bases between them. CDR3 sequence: CASSYNTNTGELFF. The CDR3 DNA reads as TGCGCCAGCAGCTACAATACGAACACCGGGGAGCTGTTTTTT.